The rows below give T cell receptor beta chains drawn from one sample of a study of blood T cell repertoires in COVID-19. The repertoire was sequenced with immunoSEQ multiplex PCR; TCRdb's copy has only in-frame clones and lacks some. Of roughly 220,000 clones listed, around 86% are singletons. The sequencing sample was made of peripheral blood. The receptors come from a man aged 25-45 years who had recovered from COVID-19. Each CDR3 is given with its conserved first and last residue. D genes are given only for firm matches. Not every row has a clone size; where given, it reads once, few, many or a size class.

d_call	v_call	clone_size	j_call	cdr3_aa	cdr3_nt
.	TRBV29-1	.	TRBJ2-7	CSVGGGYEQYF	TGCAGCGTTGGAGGCGGATACGAGCAGTACTTC
.	TRBV7-9	.	TRBJ1-2	CASSPNRVNYGYTF	TGTGCCAGCAGCCCCAACAGGGTTAACTATGGCTACACCTTC
.	TRBV30	.	TRBJ2-5	CAWSQETQYF	TGTGCCTGGAGTCAGGAGACCCAGTACTTC
.	TRBV5-1	.	TRBJ2-7	CASSFGGVYEQYF	TGCGCCAGCAGCTTTGGAGGGGTCTACGAGCAGTACTTC
.	TRBV13	.	TRBJ1-6	CASTLQVGLFGNSPLHF	TGTGCCAGCACCCTACAGGTGGGGCTCTTCGGTAATTCACCCCTCCACTTT
.	TRBV12-3/TRBV12-4	few	TRBJ1-6	CASRQGARSPLHF	TGTGCCAGCAGACAGGGTGCGCGTTCACCCCTCCACTTT
.	TRBV19	.	TRBJ1-2	CASSIYGQANYGYTF	TGTGCCAGTAGTATTTACGGCCAGGCTAATTATGGCTACACCTTC
TRBD2	TRBV5-1	.	TRBJ2-7	CASSFTREGYEQYF	TGCGCCAGCAGCTTTACCAGGGAGGGCTACGAGCAGTACTTC
.	TRBV7-9	once	TRBJ1-2	CASSLTRQVYGYTF	TGTGCCAGCAGCTTAACCAGGCAGGTTTATGGCTACACCTTC
.	TRBV10-3	.	TRBJ1-1	CAISKNRDVAEAFF	TGTGCCATCAGCAAGAACAGGGATGTCGCTGAAGCTTTCTTT
TRBD1	TRBV7-2	.	TRBJ1-5	CASRATGAGNQPQHF	TGTGCCAGCAGAGCAACAGGGGCTGGCAATCAGCCCCAGCATTTT
.	TRBV18	.	TRBJ1-1	CASSPRRAGVTEAFF	TGTGCCAGCTCACCCAGACGTGCAGGGGTCACTGAAGCTTTCTTT
.	TRBV16	.	TRBJ1-2	CASSRQGTGWGYTF	TGTGCCAGCAGCCGCCAGGGAACAGGGTGGGGCTACACCTTC
.	TRBV5-4	once	TRBJ2-7	CASFNSRSYEQYF	TGTGCCAGCTTCAACAGCCGCTCCTACGAGCAGTACTTC
.	TRBV4-1	once	TRBJ2-1	CASSQGLSSYNEQFF	TGCGCCAGCAGCCAAGGACTGAGCTCCTACAATGAGCAGTTCTTC
TRBD1	TRBV19	.	TRBJ2-7	CASSGQGWEQYF	TGTGCCAGTTCAGGACAGGGTTGGGAGCAGTACTTC
TRBD1	TRBV6-5	.	TRBJ2-7	CASARGTGSYEQYF	TGTGCCAGCGCGAGAGGGACAGGGTCTTACGAGCAGTACTTC
.	TRBV10-1	.	TRBJ1-1	CASGRGGSTEAFF	TGCGCCAGCGGACGAGGAGGGAGCACTGAAGCTTTCTTT
TRBD1	TRBV20-1	.	TRBJ1-1	CSASPRGTGNTEAFF	TGCAGTGCTAGTCCCAGGGGGACAGGGAACACTGAAGCTTTCTTT
.	TRBV13	.	TRBJ1-3	CASSLERSIYSGNTIYF	TGTGCCAGCAGCTTAGAACGATCTATATACTCTGGAAACACCATATATTTT
TRBD1	TRBV5-1	.	TRBJ2-7	CASSRGQGYEQYF	TGCGCCAGCAGCCGGGGACAGGGGTACGAGCAGTACTTC
.	TRBV7-9	.	TRBJ2-7	CASSTGASEQYF	TGTGCCAGCAGTACAGGCGCGTCCGAGCAGTACTTC
.	TRBV2	.	TRBJ1-4	CASSTGRRTFLFF	TGTGCCAGCAGTACCGGCCGACGGACTTTTCTGTTTTTT
TRBD1	TRBV4-1	.	TRBJ1-5	CASSPFGGTADQPQHF	TGCGCCAGCAGCCCTTTTGGCGGGACAGCTGATCAGCCCCAGCATTTT
.	TRBV15	.	TRBJ2-1	CATSRALQGTGPNEQFF	TGTGCCACCAGCAGAGCCCTCCAGGGAACCGGACCCAATGAGCAGTTCTTC
.	TRBV6-4	.	TRBJ2-5	CASSPDSQETQYF	TGTGCCAGCAGTCCTGACAGCCAAGAGACCCAGTACTTC
.	TRBV30	few	TRBJ1-2	CAWSRGDAYSNYGYTF	TGTGCCTGGAGTCGAGGAGACGCATATTCGAACTATGGCTACACCTTC
.	TRBV5-1	few	TRBJ2-7	CASSLEQGLIDEQYF	TGCGCCAGCAGCTTGGAACAGGGTCTAATTGACGAGCAGTACTTC
.	TRBV5-1	.	TRBJ1-4	CASSLAGTNEKLFF	TGCGCCAGCAGCTTGGCAGGGACTAATGAAAAACTGTTTTTT